This TCR beta chain stems from a study of blood T cell repertoires in COVID-19 (dated by TCRdb to 2018 to 2020). As for the study more broadly: Collaborator samples came from the United States, Italy and Spain and covered acute and convalescent phases of COVID-19. The prospective study material was composed of cDNA or gDNA derived from T cells, B-cell-depleted T cells, or PBMCs. Deeply sampled blood TCRbeta repertoires from subjects exposed to, actively infected with, or recovered from COVID-19 were included in the dataset. The repertoires were released in a freely available public database meant as a resource for research on the immune response to SARS-CoV-2. The samples were drawn from the first 160 participants of the ongoing ImmuneRACE study and from some 1,300 subjects provided by 6 global collaborators. Sample metadata almost always included a de-identified subject ID, COVID-19 status, age in years and sex. HLA class I and class II types, where available, came from metadata supplied by the sample provider rather than from assay-based typing.

Cut back by 4 bases and 10 bases, the V and J ends lie 5 bases apart. The germline V gene encodes CDR1 SGHTA and CDR2 FQGTGA. The CDR3 runs 10 residues from the cysteine to the phenylalanine. Only the CDR3 portion is preserved as DNA: 30 bases, with reading frame beginning at the first base. The immunoSEQ Assay, a bias-controlled multiplex PCR, was used to amplify TCRbeta CDR3 regions from genomic DNA. In the source study's methods: Nucleated cell counts per sample were estimated from amplification of reference gene primers within the assay. Sequence reads were collapsed and filtered to measure the absolute abundance of every unique TCRbeta CDR3 rearrangement. For each sample, productive Simpson clonality was calculated by taking the square root of Simpson's diversity index across productive rearrangements. This immuneACCESS table, as held by TCRdb, lists in-frame sequences with V and J called but not all clones. Of the missing ones, under half trace to an unresolved V gene in checked studies; the others have no known cause. V and J calls plus clone size are reproduced from that table; the DNA served to infer D and trimming. Present in this sample are approximately 300,000 clones, 65% to 90% of which were seen just once. The ten largest clones represent about 10% of the sample.

Participants in the prospective study were enrolled through a virtual design, were aged about 18 to 100 years, and lived in under 25 United States geographic areas. In the prospective study, participants were assigned to cohorts based on the clinical history participants reported in a screening survey and a study questionnaire. ImmuneRACE Cohort 3 recovered participants were defined by two consecutive negative NP/OP PCR tests, healthcare professional clearance, or symptom resolution. Mobile phlebotomists in the prospective study collected whole blood, serum and a nasopharyngeal or oropharyngeal swab from every participant. Additional blood draws and questionnaires over an approximately two-month period could optionally be provided by prospective study participants. Prospective study blood samples were shipped either frozen or at room temperature before DNA extraction. The paper's findings and limits, for the study overall: How much clinical and demographic metadata was included differed by source and by participant, and the metadata was provided uncurated.

Notes on this clone: What this receptor recognizes is not known. Base qualities are not recorded, but no much larger clone differs from it by a single base.

Sequenced sample: PBMCs or T cells enriched from blood (not recorded which). The chain links TRBV7-3 with TRBJ1-5; the D gene cannot be named for sure. This clonotype was sampled from a young woman who had recovered from COVID-19. The CDR3 in this case is CASSSGPQHF. The bases are TGTGCCAGCAGCTCTGGCCCCCAGCATTTT. Beyond the CDR3, the reference TRBV7-3 and TRBJ1-5 genes provide the residues; the full variable domain reads: GAGVSQTPSNKVTEKGKYVELRCDPISGHTALYWYRQSLGQGPEFLIYFQGTGAADDSGLPNDRFFAVRPEGSVSTLKIQRTERGDSAVYLCASSSGPQHFGDGTRLSIL.